The 22 T cell receptor beta chains below all came from one sample that was sequenced in a study of early T cells in non-severe SARS-CoV-2 infection. TCRdb reanalysed the 5' RACE reads using MiXCR and keeps one entry per CDR3 protein. The table includes 15,000 to 20,000 distinct CDR3 sequences, about 5.5% detected once. The sample taken for sequencing was whole blood. Every receptor here comes from an adult who was a healthcare worker with PCR-confirmed SARS-CoV-2 infection or an uninfected control (not recorded which).

By sample fraction, this clonotype is medium-sized. The V call is TRBV5-1, the J call TRBJ2-1; 14 bases map to TRBD2. The V and J ends lost 3 bases and 7 bases, in that order; junction bases with no gene match: 6. The germline gives CDR1 SGHRS, CDR2 YFSETQ. The CDR3 sequence is 16 residues long. Written as DNA, the CDR3 is TGCGCCAGCAGCTCCGCGGGACTAGCGGGGGCGAATGAGCAGTTCTTC. The encoded protein is CASSSAGLAGANEQFF.

This clonotype was observed a single time. The rearrangement links TRBV6-2 or TRBV6-3 to TRBJ2-2; TRBD1 might be the D (5 bases). CDR1 and CDR2 from the germline V gene are MNHEY and SVGEGT. The CDR3 has 15 amino acids. Trimming took 5 bases from V and 0 from J, leaving 10 bases between them. The CDR3 region is CASSPQGTNTGELFF. The CDR3 bases are TGTGCCAGCAGTCCCCAGGGCACGAACACCGGGGAGCTGTTTTTT.

This chain links TRBV18 with TRBJ2-7, with D perhaps matching TRBD1 (6 bases). V lost 1 base, J lost 4 bases, and 14 bases lay in between. The CDR3 sequence is 15 residues long. CDR1 is KGHSH, CDR2 LQKENI, per germline. The CDR3 sequence is CASSPRAGADYEQYV. In nucleotides, the CDR3 is TGTGCCAGCTCACCACGGGCAGGGGCGGATTACGAGCAGTACGTC.

This clonotype came up many times. The chain combines TRBV5-1 with TRBJ2-2; D uncertain. The CDR3 is made up of 15 amino acids. Germline V CDR1 and CDR2: SGHRS, YFSETQ. V gave up 2 bases and J gave up 3 bases, with 11 bases separating them. Here the CDR3 reads CASSFSAIDTGELFF. In nucleotides, the CDR3 is TGCGCCAGCAGCTTTTCCGCTATCGACACCGGGGAGCTGTTTTTT.

This clonotype was seen repeatedly, ten times or more. V gene TRBV20-1 combines with J gene TRBJ2-2; 8 bases line up with TRBD1. The CDR3 is made up of 15 amino acids. With 1 base clipped from V and 3 bases from J, the junction kept 4 bases outside the gene matches. Germline CDR1 is DFQATT and CDR2 is SNEGSKA (reference sequence). DNA of the CDR3: TGCAGTGCTAGAGGCCCGGACAGGGACACCGGGGAGCTGTTTTTT. As protein: CSARGPDRDTGELFF.

The chain uses TRBV6-1 and TRBJ2-7, with D possibly matching TRBD1 (5 bases). The CDR3 covers 13 residues. Germline-derived CDR1 and CDR2 are MNHNS and SASEGT. V lost 4 bases, J lost 6 bases, and 13 bases lay in between. The CDR3 DNA reads as TGTGCCAGCAGTGGAAGAAGGGGAAGCGAGCAGTACGTC. Amino acids: CASSGRRGSEQYV.

This clonotype was seen a few times. J is TRBJ2-1 and V is TRBV28; D not resolved. This CDR3 contains 12 residues. The germline V gene encodes CDR1 MDHEN and CDR2 SYDVKM. Trimming removed 8 bases at V and 5 bases at J, with 10 bases between. CDR3 amino acids: CASGRWDNEQFF. The CDR3 DNA is TGTGCCAGCGGCCGATGGGACAATGAGCAGTTCTTC.

This clonotype was counted ten times or more. This rearrangement joins TRBV19 to TRBJ1-5; D is possibly TRBD1 (5 bases). V was pared by 6 bases and J by 6 bases, with 18 bases between. CDR3 length: 15 residues. CDR1 is LNHDA and CDR2 is SQIVND in the germline V gene (reference sequence). CDR3 residues: CASRLTGTGGQPQHF. In DNA form, the CDR3 reads TGTGCCAGTAGGCTGACCGGGACCGGTGGTCAGCCCCAGCATTTT. The full variable domain, rest sourced from reference TRBV19 and TRBJ1-5, is DGGITQSPKYLFRKEGQNVTLSCEQNLNHDAMYWYRQDPGQGLRLIYYSQIVNDFQKGDIAEGYSVSREKKESFPLTVTSAQKNPTAFYLCASRLTGTGGQPQHFGDGTRLSIL.

This clonotype was observed at least ten times. The rearrangement uses TRBV20-1 and TRBJ1-2; perhaps TRBD1 as D (6 bases). V lost 0 bases and J 5 bases, leaving 13 bases between the germline ends. Germline V gene data show CDR1 as DFQATT and CDR2 as SNEGSKA (reference sequence). This CDR3 spans 14 amino acids. The CDR3 sequence is CSAREQGKAYGYTF. In DNA, the CDR3 is TGCAGTGCTAGAGAGCAGGGGAAGGCTTATGGCTACACCTTC.

This clonotype appeared a few times. V usage is TRBV7-6 and J usage is TRBJ2-5, with TRBD1 as a possible D gene (6 bases). The V gene's germline CDR1 is SGHVS and CDR2 FNYEAQ. CDR3 length equals 17 residues. The V end lost 2 bases, the J end lost 2 bases, and 18 bases lay between the germline ends. CDR3 sequence: CASSLILTGRQQETQYF. DNA of the CDR3: TGTGCCAGCAGCTTAATACTAACAGGGAGACAACAAGAGACCCAGTACTTC.

This clonotype has at least ten counts. This sequence joins TRBV7-2 and TRBJ2-1, with a tentative D call TRBD2 (5 bases). The CDR3 length is 16 residues. Between the trimmed V and J ends, which lost 0 bases and 0 bases, there was a span of 9 bases. Germline values: CDR1 SGHTA, CDR2 FQGNSA. The CDR3 nucleotides are TGTGCCAGCAGCTTAGCGTTTGGGAGCTCCTACAATGAGCAGTTCTTC. This translates into CASSLAFGSSYNEQFF.

This clonotype was seen a few times. The chain recombines TRBV11-3 with TRBJ1-4; the D gene is possibly TRBD1 (6 bases). This CDR3 spans 15 amino acids. Trimming removed 4 bases from V and 5 bases from J, with 14 bases in between. Germline V CDR1 and CDR2: SGHNT, YENEEA. The CDR3 sequence: CASSSRQDQNEKLFF. In nucleotides, the CDR3 is TGTGCCAGCAGCTCAAGACAGGACCAGAATGAAAAACTGTTTTTT.

This clonotype has a count of ten or more. The chain links TRBV18 to TRBJ2-1; D is ambiguous. The CDR3 is 11 residues long. V lost 3 bases to trimming and J lost 7 bases, with 4 bases between them. The V gene's germline CDR1 is KGHSH and CDR2 LQKENI. CDR3 sequence: CASSPGNEQFF. In DNA form, the CDR3 reads TGTGCCAGCTCACCGGGAAATGAGCAGTTCTTC.

This clonotype counts as medium-sized. As DNA, the CDR3 is TGTGCCAGCAGCTTAGCCCTCGGACAGGGGGGAAAACTGTTTTTT. Protein: CASSLALGQGGKLFF. The chain couples TRBV7-8 to TRBJ1-4; 10 bases agree with TRBD1. This CDR3 comprises 15 residues. Germline V gene data show CDR1 as SGHVS and CDR2 as FQNEAQ. V was pared by 0 bases and J by 10 bases, with 5 bases of the junction left unmatched.

This clonotype was picked up many times. The chain carries TRBV4-3 and TRBJ1-5, with 10 bases lining up with TRBD1. With 3 bases clipped from V and 5 bases from J, the junction kept 4 bases outside the gene matches. Germline V lookup: CDR1 LGHNA, CDR2 YSLEER. CDR3 length: 15 residues. CDR3 nucleotide sequence: TGCGCCAGCAGCCAGACAGGGGGCTCGGATCAGCCCCAGCATTTT. Translating it yields CASSQTGGSDQPQHF.

Ten or more counts support this clonotype. The chain recombines TRBV7-9 with TRBJ2-4, with D maybe TRBD1 (6 bases). The CDR3 is 13 residues long. Germline V lookup: CDR1 SEHNR, CDR2 FQNEAQ (reference sequence). Between the trimmed V and J ends, which lost 5 bases and 5 bases, there was a span of 10 bases. CDR3 in amino acids: CASSRGNQNIQYF. The CDR3 DNA is TGTGCCAGCAGCAGGGGGAACCAAAACATTCAGTACTTC. Looking up the rest from reference TRBV7-9 and TRBJ2-4 gives the full variable domain: DTGVSQNPRHKITKRGQNVTFRCDPISEHNRLYWYRQTLGQGPEFLTYFQNEAQLEKSRLLSDRFSAERPKGSFSTLEIQRTEQGDSAMYLCASSRGNQNIQYFGAGTRLSVL.

This rearrangement joins TRBV29-1 to TRBJ1-4; 7 bases are a match to TRBD1. The CDR3 runs to 13 residues. Germline CDR1 and CDR2: SQVTM and ANQGSEA. With 3 bases clipped from V and 6 bases from J, the junction kept 4 bases outside the gene matches. CDR3 region: CSVDGQGDEKLFF. CDR3 nucleotides: TGCAGCGTTGATGGGCAGGGGGATGAAAAACTGTTTTTT.

This clonotype was found many times. The chain is built from TRBV18 and TRBJ1-2; D may be TRBD1 (5 bases). CDR1 and CDR2 (germline): KGHSH, LQKENI. The CDR3 totals 16 residues. The V end was cut by 5 bases, the J end by 2 bases, with 18 bases between. The CDR3 region is CASSDIIGTVNYGYTF. DNA of the CDR3: TGTGCCAGCTCAGATATTATTGGGACTGTAAACTATGGCTACACCTTC. The variable domain in full, with the rest retrieved from reference TRBV18 and TRBJ1-2, is NAGVMQNPRHLVRRRGQEARLRCSPMKGHSHVYWYRQLPEEGLKFMVYLQKENIIDESGMPKERFSAEFPKEGPSILRIQQVVRGDSAAYFCASSDIIGTVNYGYTFGSGTRLTVV.

At least ten counts were recorded for this clonotype. The chain carries TRBV10-3 and TRBJ2-2; 11 bases are a match to TRBD2. The CDR3 spans 16 residues. CDR1 is ENHRY, CDR2 SYGVKD, per germline. V lost 5 bases, J lost 2 bases, and 4 bases stayed unmatched. CDR3 nucleotide sequence: TGTGCCATCAGTAAGACTAGCGGGACAAACACCGGGGAGCTGTTTTTT. Translation: CAISKTSGTNTGELFF.

This clonotype was detected ten times or more. The V call is TRBV28, the J call TRBJ1-5, with D hard to call. CDR3 length equals 19 residues. Germline V CDR1 and CDR2: MDHEN, SYDVKM. Trimming left V 2 bases short and J 1 base short, with 21 bases between. The CDR3 is CASSLTRAGKGSSNQPQHF. CDR3 nucleotides: TGTGCCAGCAGTTTAACTCGGGCTGGTAAGGGATCGAGCAATCAGCCCCAGCATTTT.

In this sample, this clonotype turned up many times. V and J are TRBV14 and TRBJ1-2; maybe TRBD1 (5 bases). With 4 bases removed from V and 4 bases from J, the gap between germline ends came to 16 bases. The CDR3 loop spans 15 amino acids. Germline lookup yields CDR1 SGHDN and CDR2 FVKESK. As DNA, the CDR3 is TGTGCCAGCAGCCGGAGAGGCGCGGGGCCCTATGGCTACACCTTC. Translation: CASSRRGAGPYGYTF.

This clonotype has a handful of counts. This chain uses TRBV6-5 with TRBJ2-5; 9 bases match TRBD2. The trim removed 2 bases at V and 4 bases at J, leaving 2 bases unmatched. The CDR3 is made up of 14 amino acids. The germline CDR1 and CDR2 sequences are MNHEY and SVGAGI. The CDR3 loop reads CASSYQGLAETQYF. In DNA, the CDR3 is TGTGCCAGCAGTTACCAGGGACTAGCAGAGACCCAGTACTTC.